A selection of T cell receptor beta chains follows, all from one sample in a study of T cell responses to AZD1222 COVID-19 vaccine. The protocol was immunoSEQ multiplex PCR, while the TCRdb copy is restricted to in-frame clones and leaves out a portion. The sample has tens of thousands of clones; 80% to 95% are singletons. This material consisted of peripheral blood, taken on day 0 of MenACWY control vaccination. The receptors here all came from an adult in good health. CDR3s include the opening cysteine and the closing phenylalanine or tryptophan. The D gene is left open where the match is weak. Size is omitted from some rows. Given values are once, few, many or a class for expanded clones.

v_call,clone_size,d_call,j_call,cdr3_aa,cdr3_nt
TRBV7-6,.,.,TRBJ1-3,CASSLSLSGNTIYF,TGTGCCAGCAGCCTCAGTCTCTCTGGAAACACCATATATTTT
TRBV6-5,.,TRBD1,TRBJ2-3,CATPRGQGRPDTQYF,TGTGCCACCCCTCGAGGACAGGGCCGACCAGATACGCAGTATTTT
TRBV5-1,.,.,TRBJ2-1,CASSLEPASYNEQFF,TGCGCCAGCAGCTTGGAGCCCGCCTCCTACAATGAGCAGTTCTTC
TRBV6-5,.,.,TRBJ2-2,CASQARRLNTGELFF,TGTGCCAGCCAGGCCAGGCGCCTGAACACCGGGGAGCTGTTTTTT
TRBV30,.,TRBD1,TRBJ1-5,CAWGQGSDQPQHF,TGTGCCTGGGGACAGGGGAGCGATCAGCCCCAGCATTTT
TRBV6-1,.,.,TRBJ2-7,CASSEGTGLGEQYF,TGTGCCAGCAGTGAAGGGACTGGCCTAGGGGAGCAGTACTTC
TRBV6-2/TRBV6-3,.,.,TRBJ1-5,CASSYSSAGPQPQHF,TGTGCCAGCAGTTACTCGTCGGCAGGTCCTCAGCCCCAGCATTTT
TRBV5-4,.,TRBD2,TRBJ2-7,CASSRPDTRGGEQYF,TGTGCCAGCAGCCGCCCCGACACGCGGGGGGGCGAGCAGTACTTC
TRBV29-1,.,.,TRBJ1-4,CSAKGSVDEKLFF,TGCAGCGCTAAAGGGTCCGTGGATGAAAAACTGTTTTTT
TRBV19,.,TRBD2,TRBJ2-1,CASQTSGMVSYNEQFF,TGTGCCAGTCAGACTAGCGGGATGGTCTCCTACAATGAGCAGTTCTTC
TRBV5-4,.,TRBD2,TRBJ2-2,CASTKSAGLETGELFF,TGTGCCAGCACAAAATCGGCAGGACTAGAGACCGGGGAGCTGTTTTTT
TRBV3-1/TRBV3-2,.,.,TRBJ2-1,CASSPFPPGSDEQFF,TGTGCCAGCAGCCCCTTTCCCCCAGGCTCGGATGAGCAGTTCTTC
TRBV7-3,many,.,TRBJ1-2,CASSLGPDSNYGYTF,TGTGCCAGCAGCTTAGGTCCCGACAGCAACTATGGCTACACCTTC
TRBV20-1,.,.,TRBJ1-1,CSASQQTGDTEAFF,TGCAGTGCTAGTCAACAAACTGGGGACACTGAAGCTTTCTTT
TRBV5-1,.,TRBD1,TRBJ1-1,CASSRDRAGTEAFF,TGCGCCAGCAGCCGGGACAGGGCGGGTACTGAAGCTTTCTTT
TRBV7-8,.,TRBD2,TRBJ2-7,CASSLFLAGGDEQYF,TGTGCCAGCAGCTTATTCTTAGCGGGAGGTGACGAGCAGTACTTC
TRBV24-1,.,.,TRBJ1-2,CATSDSTKGDWGYTF,TGTGCCACCAGTGATTCTACCAAAGGGGACTGGGGCTACACCTTC
TRBV2,.,.,TRBJ1-2,CASSLQNRVGYGYTF,TGTGCCAGCAGTCTCCAAAACAGGGTAGGCTATGGCTACACCTTC
TRBV10-3,.,.,TRBJ2-7,CAISEPGGRQVGYEQYF,TGTGCCATCAGTGAGCCTGGCGGGCGACAGGTGGGATACGAGCAGTACTTC
TRBV28,few,.,TRBJ2-1,CASSSQAWGEQFF,TGTGCCAGCAGTTCTCAGGCATGGGGTGAGCAGTTCTTC
TRBV5-5,.,.,TRBJ1-1,CASSPGGQGLGDTEAFF,TGTGCCAGCAGCCCGGGGGGCCAGGGTCTAGGGGACACTGAAGCTTTCTTT
TRBV28,.,TRBD2,TRBJ2-7,CASNLLGTSGSYEQYF,TGTGCCAGCAATCTTCTTGGGACTAGCGGATCCTACGAGCAGTACTTC